The 14 T cell receptor beta chains below come from one sample, sequenced in a study of OX40 agonist ivuxolimab in advanced cancers. Clones were sequenced by immunoSEQ multiplex PCR, and TCRdb holds only the in-frame ones, with some missing. The top ten clones hold roughly 30% of a sample with tens of thousands of clones, 65% to 85% of them seen once. This specimen consisted of CD4+ or CD8+ T cells sorted from blood, obtained in a trial of the OX40 agonist ivuxolimab. These receptors all come from an adult with an advanced solid tumor such as melanoma, head and neck, liver or kidney cancer.

For the CDR3, the DNA is TGTGCCAGCAGCTTCCCTTCACTTAACTATGGCTACACCTTC. Translated: CASSFPSLNYGYTF. The V gene is TRBV7-2, the J gene TRBJ1-2; D remains ambiguous. Trimming removed 3 bases from V and 1 base from J, with 9 bases in between. Germline assignment: CDR1 SGHTA and CDR2 FQGNSA. This CDR3 has 14 residues.

The chain employs TRBV28 and TRBJ2-2; D perhaps matches TRBD2 (6 bases). The CDR3 length is 13 residues. CDR1 and CDR2 (germline): MDHEN, SYDVKM. The germline V and J ends were trimmed by 3 bases and 7 bases, with 9 bases remaining between them. In DNA form, the CDR3 reads TGTGCCAGCAGTTTTTTGGGACTCGGGGAGCTGTTTTTT. Protein product: CASSFLGLGELFF. The whole variable domain, remainder taken from reference TRBV28 and TRBJ2-2, is DVKVTQSSRYLVKRTGEKVFLECVQDMDHENMFWYRQDPGLGLRLIYFSYDVKMKEKGDIPEGYSVSREKKERFSLILESASTNQTSMYLCASSFLGLGELFFGEGSRLTVL.

The chain recombines TRBV18 with TRBJ1-5, with D tentatively TRBD1 (5 bases). This CDR3 has 14 residues. Germline CDR1 is KGHSH and CDR2 is LQKENI. Trimming took off 4 bases at V and 4 bases at J, with 11 bases between the two ends. CDR3 nucleotide sequence: TGTGCCAGCTCACTCACACAGGCTAATCAGCCCCAGCATTTT. It translates to CASSLTQANQPQHF.

V is TRBV11-3 and J is TRBJ2-3, with 7 bases identical to TRBD2. Germline V gene sequence: CDR1 SGHNT, CDR2 YENEEA. The CDR3 contains 16 residues. With 0 bases clipped from V and 4 bases from J, the junction kept 7 bases outside the gene matches. CDR3 bases: TGTGCCAGCAGCTTAGATCGGGGAGGGAGCGCAGATACGCAGTATTTT. Protein product: CASSLDRGGSADTQYF.

The genes are TRBV13 and TRBJ2-5; TRBD1 agrees at 7 bases. CDR3 size: 16 residues. The J segment lost 4 bases and the V segment lost 7 bases, leaving 15 bases of the junction unmatched. Germline CDR1 reads PRHDT; CDR2 reads FYEKMQ (reference sequence). DNA of the CDR3: TGTGCCAGCACCCAAGCAATGAACAGGGGCTCAGAGACCCAGTACTTC. It specifies CASTQAMNRGSETQYF.

The genes are TRBV29-1 and TRBJ1-6; unclear D gene. CDR1 and CDR2 from the germline V gene are SQVTM and ANQGSEA. This CDR3 contains 10 residues. Deletions cut 8 bases from V and 11 bases from J, with 10 bases between. This chain's CDR3 is CSPPGTPLHF. The CDR3 bases are TGCAGCCCCCCCGGGACACCCCTCCACTTT.

This clone is medium-sized (0.01 to 0.1%). This chain uses TRBV15 with TRBJ2-3; the D gene could be TRBD1 or TRBD2 (5 bases each). This CDR3 is built from 14 residues. V was cut by 1 base and J by 3 bases, with 8 bases left in between. Germline CDR1 and CDR2: LNHNV and YYDKDF (reference sequence). CDR3 sequence reads: CATSRGGDTDTQYF. CDR3 sequence (DNA): TGTGCCACCAGCAGAGGAGGGGATACAGATACGCAGTATTTT.

V and J are TRBV6-1 and TRBJ2-1; D might be TRBD1 (5 bases). The germline V and J ends were trimmed by 2 bases and 8 bases, with 10 bases remaining between them. The CDR3 covers 13 residues. Germline V gene data show CDR1 as MNHNS and CDR2 as SASEGT. CDR3 in DNA: TGTGCCAGCAGTGAATTGTGGGGCGATGAGCAGTTCTTC. Translation: CASSELWGDEQFF.

The chain combines TRBV9 with TRBJ1-2; no clear D gene. The V gene's germline CDR1 is SGDLS and CDR2 YYNGEE. This CDR3 is 14 amino acids long. V dropped 4 bases and J dropped 2 bases, with 12 bases sitting between them. The CDR3 protein is CASSPRGSNYGYTF. The CDR3 DNA is TGTGCCAGCAGCCCCCGCGGCTCGAACTATGGCTACACCTTC.

The rearrangement uses TRBV5-1 and TRBJ1-1, with 8 bases lining up with TRBD1. The J segment lost 2 bases and the V segment lost 4 bases, leaving 4 bases of the junction unmatched. Germline values: CDR1 SGHRS, CDR2 YFSETQ. The CDR3 runs 14 residues. The CDR3 DNA sequence: TGCGCCAGCAGCCGTGGGACAGGAAACACTGAAGCTTTCTTT. Amino acids: CASSRGTGNTEAFF.

This clone has more than one count but fewer than ten. This sequence joins TRBV19 and TRBJ1-5; 9 bases are a match to TRBD1. The germline V gene has CDR1 LNHDA and CDR2 SQIVND (reference sequence). The CDR3 totals 16 residues. J gave up 7 bases and V 0 bases, and 7 bases lay outside the gene matches. CDR3 sequence reads: CASSIDHGTGRQPQHF. In DNA form, the CDR3 reads TGTGCCAGTAGTATAGACCATGGGACAGGGAGACAGCCCCAGCATTTT.

V is TRBV30 and J is TRBJ1-2; TRBD1 matches 8 bases. Trimming cost V 0 bases and J 9 bases; bases outside gene matches: 9. The germline V gene encodes CDR1 GTSNPN and CDR2 SVGIG (reference sequence). The CDR3 extends over 14 amino acids. CDR3 nucleotide sequence: TGTGCCTGGAGTGTCCCCCCGACAGGGGAAAGCTACACCTTC. This sequence encodes CAWSVPPTGESYTF.

The CDR3 loop is CASSALREIAHSNQPQHF. The CDR3 DNA sequence: TGTGCCAGCAGTGCTCTAAGGGAAATTGCCCATAGCAATCAGCCCCAGCATTTT. This chain connects TRBV2 to TRBJ1-5, with no clear D. Germline CDR1 SNHLY, CDR2 FYNNEI. This CDR3 has 18 residues. Between the trimmed V and J ends, which lost 4 bases and 0 bases, there was a span of 19 bases.

The chain has TRBV6-6 and TRBJ2-2; 9 bases agree with TRBD2. The germline gives CDR1 MNHNY, CDR2 SVGAGI (reference sequence). This CDR3 spans 16 amino acids. The junction had 5 bases not matched to a gene; V was cut back by 6 bases and J by 0 bases. The CDR3 nucleotides read TGTGCCAGCAGCCGATCTAGCGGGGCGAACACCGGGGAGCTGTTTTTT. Its protein is CASSRSSGANTGELFF.